Listed below are T cell receptor beta chains from one sample, sequenced in a study of blood T cell repertoires in COVID-19. Clones were read by immunoSEQ multiplex PCR, and TCRdb kept only the in-frame ones, dropping some. The sample carries some 170,000 clones, around 80% recorded once. Sample: peripheral blood. The receptors derive from a woman in her thirties or forties with COVID-19, enrolled during active disease. Each CDR3 is given with its conserved first and last residue. Each record gives: CDR3 DNA, CDR3 protein, J gene, D gene, CDR3 length, clone size, V gene. A D gene is named only where the DNA matches it firmly. Clone sizes are given selectively: once, few, many, or a class where the clone is expanded.

TGTGCCAGCAGCACGACAGGAAGGGGCAATCAGCCCCAGCATTTT | CASSTTGRGNQPQHF | TRBJ1-5 | NA | 15 | NA | TRBV28
TGTGCCAGCAACGAGGGGGCGCGGTCTGGAAACACCATATATTTT | CASNEGARSGNTIYF | TRBJ1-3 | TRBD1 | 15 | NA | TRBV14
TGTGCCAGTACCGCGGGGGGGCCGCGGAGCACCGGGGAGCTGTTTTTT | CASTAGGPRSTGELFF | TRBJ2-2 | TRBD2 | 16 | NA | TRBV19
TGTGCCAGCAGCTTGGGGGGACAGGGGAACACCGGGGAGCTGTTTTTT | CASSLGGQGNTGELFF | TRBJ2-2 | TRBD1 | 16 | once | TRBV7-3
TGTGCCAGCAGTTACTCAGGGGGCGTTTGGGGCTACACCTTC | CASSYSGGVWGYTF | TRBJ1-2 | TRBD1 | 14 | NA | TRBV6-5
TGCAGCGTTGGGGCAGGGCCGGACACTGAAGCTTTCTTT | CSVGAGPDTEAFF | TRBJ1-1 | NA | 13 | few | TRBV29-1
TGCGCCAGCAGCTTGTCGGTGGGGGGTGGCTACACCTTC | CASSLSVGGGYTF | TRBJ1-2 | NA | 13 | NA | TRBV5-1
TGTGCCAGCGGCCGGGGGGCGGATTTGAGAGAGACCCAGTACTTC | CASGRGADLRETQYF | TRBJ2-5 | NA | 15 | NA | TRBV28
TGTGCCAGTCGGAAGGAGAGGGGGCCCTATGGCTACACCTTC | CASRKERGPYGYTF | TRBJ1-2 | TRBD1 | 14 | NA | TRBV27
TGTGCCAGCAGTGACAGTCCCTCCTACTACACCTTC | CASSDSPSYYTF | TRBJ1-2 | NA | 12 | NA | TRBV6-4
TGTGCCAGCAGCCGCGGACAGACCACTGAAGCTTTCTTT | CASSRGQTTEAFF | TRBJ1-1 | NA | 13 | NA | TRBV6-5
TGTGCCACCAGTGATCCTCCCGGACAGGGGGCTTTGGGTGGCTACACCTTC | CATSDPPGQGALGGYTF | TRBJ1-2 | TRBD1 | 17 | NA | TRBV24-1